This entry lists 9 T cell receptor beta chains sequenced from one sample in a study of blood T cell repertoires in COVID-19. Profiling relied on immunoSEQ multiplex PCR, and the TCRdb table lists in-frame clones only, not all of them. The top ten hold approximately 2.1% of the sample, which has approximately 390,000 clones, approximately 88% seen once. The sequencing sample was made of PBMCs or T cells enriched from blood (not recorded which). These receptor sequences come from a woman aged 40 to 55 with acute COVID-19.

Here the CDR3 DNA reads TGTGCCAGCAGCGGCAGGGTTTTAGGGCAGCCCCAGCATTTT. Translating it yields CASSGRVLGQPQHF. The V and J genes are TRBV7-2 and TRBJ1-5, with TRBD1 as a possible D gene (5 bases). The V gene lost 5 bases and the J gene lost 7 bases, with 15 bases spanning the gap. The germline gives CDR1 SGHTA, CDR2 FQGNSA. The CDR3 is made up of 14 amino acids.

The CDR3 sequence is CSARRNTEAFF. CDR3 bases: TGCAGTGCTAGACGGAACACTGAAGCTTTCTTT. V and J are TRBV20-1 and TRBJ1-1, with D unclear. This CDR3 is built from 11 residues. The ends were cut back, 2 bases at V and 1 base at J, with 2 bases in the middle. Germline V gene lookup returns CDR1 DFQATT and CDR2 SNEGSKA (reference sequence).

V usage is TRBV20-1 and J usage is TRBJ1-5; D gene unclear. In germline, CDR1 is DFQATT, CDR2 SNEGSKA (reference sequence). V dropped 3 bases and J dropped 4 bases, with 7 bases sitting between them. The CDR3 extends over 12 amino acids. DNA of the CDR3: TGCAGTGCTAGTCAGTCGAATCAGCCCCAGCATTTT. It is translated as CSASQSNQPQHF.

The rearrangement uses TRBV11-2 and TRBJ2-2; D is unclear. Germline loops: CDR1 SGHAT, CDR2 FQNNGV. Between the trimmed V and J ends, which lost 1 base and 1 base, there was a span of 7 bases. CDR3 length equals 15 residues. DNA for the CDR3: TGTGCCAGCAGCTTAGCCCTCGGGAACACCGGGGAGCTGTTTTTT. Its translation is CASSLALGNTGELFF.

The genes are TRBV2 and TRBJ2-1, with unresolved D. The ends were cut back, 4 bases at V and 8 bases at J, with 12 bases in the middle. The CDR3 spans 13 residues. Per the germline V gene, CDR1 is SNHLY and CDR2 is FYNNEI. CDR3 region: CASSVPSVDEQFF. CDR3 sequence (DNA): TGTGCCAGCAGTGTACCCAGCGTCGATGAGCAGTTCTTC. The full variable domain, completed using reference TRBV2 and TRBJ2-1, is EPEVTQTPSHQVTQMGQEVILRCVPISNHLYFYWYRQILGQKVEFLVSFYNNEISEKSEIFDDQFSVERPDGSNFTLKIRSTKLEDSAMYFCASSVPSVDEQFFGPGTRLTVL.

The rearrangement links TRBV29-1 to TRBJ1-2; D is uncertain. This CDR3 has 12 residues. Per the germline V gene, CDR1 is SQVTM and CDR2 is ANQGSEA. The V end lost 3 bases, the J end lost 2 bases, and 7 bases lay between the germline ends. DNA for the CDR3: TGCAGCGTTGATTGGCAGAACTATGGCTACACCTTC. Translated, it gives CSVDWQNYGYTF.

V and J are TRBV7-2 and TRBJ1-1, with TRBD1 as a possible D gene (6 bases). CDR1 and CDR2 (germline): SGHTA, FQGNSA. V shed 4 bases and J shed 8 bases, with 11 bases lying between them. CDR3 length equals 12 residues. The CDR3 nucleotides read TGTGCCAGCAGCTGGGGCGGACAGGAAGCTTTCTTT. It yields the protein CASSWGGQEAFF.

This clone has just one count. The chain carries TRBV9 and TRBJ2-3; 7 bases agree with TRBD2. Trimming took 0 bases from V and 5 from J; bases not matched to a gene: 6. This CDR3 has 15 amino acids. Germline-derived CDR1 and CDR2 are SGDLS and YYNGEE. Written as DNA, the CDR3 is TGTGCCAGCAGCGTAGTGGGCGGGGGAAGAGATACGCAGTATTTT. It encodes CASSVVGGGRDTQYF.

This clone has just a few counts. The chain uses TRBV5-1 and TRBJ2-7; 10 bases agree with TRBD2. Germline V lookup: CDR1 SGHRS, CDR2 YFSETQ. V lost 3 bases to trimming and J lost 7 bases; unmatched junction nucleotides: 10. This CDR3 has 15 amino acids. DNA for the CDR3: TGCGCCAGCAGCTACCGGAGCGGGGGGGCCGTAGAGCAGTACTTC. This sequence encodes CASSYRSGGAVEQYF.